The 17 T cell receptor beta chains below all came from one sample that was sequenced in a study of T cell repertoires in cytomegalovirus infection. No cognate antigen is known for these TCRs. TCRdb re-called the reads with MiXCR, one entry per CDR3 protein. This table holds about 920,000 distinct CDR3 sequences, approximately 33% found once. This specimen consisted of cultured CD8+ T cells from PBMCs, obtained from culture after CMV antigen stimulation. The receptors were gathered from a human donor in good health (CMV status not recorded). Some clones in this sample may be carry-over from other donors' samples.

With respect to this clonotype: This clone may be a read error of a much larger clone one base away. The chain links TRBV7-6 to TRBJ2-1; tentatively, D is TRBD1 or TRBD2 (5 bases each). Germline V gives CDR1 SGHVS, CDR2 FNYEAQ. This CDR3 has 15 amino acids. In nucleotides, the CDR3 is TGTGCCAACAGCTCGGGACCGGTGAGGGACAATGAGCAGTTCTTC. Its translation is CANSSGPVRDNEQFF.

The CDR3 region is CASSQAGGRTEAFF. CDR3 coding DNA: TGCGCCAGCAGCCAAGCTGGGGGAAGGACTGAAGCTTTCTTT. The genes are TRBV4-1 and TRBJ1-1; tentative D call: TRBD1 (5 bases). This CDR3 is built from 14 residues. V lost 1 base and J 5 bases, leaving 11 bases between the germline ends. Germline loops: CDR1 MGHRA, CDR2 YSYEKL.

This sequence joins TRBV20-1 and TRBJ1-5; TRBD1 aligns across 11 bases. This CDR3 contains 17 residues. CDR1 is DFQATT, CDR2 SNEGSKA, per germline (reference sequence). Trimming cost V 4 bases and J 1 base; bases outside gene matches: 9. As DNA, the CDR3 is TGCAGTGCTACCCGGGACAGGGGGACGGGCAGCAATCAGCCCCAGCATTTT. This encodes CSATRDRGTGSNQPQHF.

This clonotype appeared a few times. The rearrangement joins TRBV12-3 or TRBV12-4 to TRBJ2-5; perhaps TRBD2 as D (5 bases). The CDR3 has 14 amino acids. V lost 2 bases and J lost 1, with 8 bases in between. The CDR3 DNA reads TGTGCCAGCAGTTTACGGGGTCCCCAAGAGACCCAGTACTTC. It is translated as CASSLRGPQETQYF.

This rearrangement joins TRBV6-1 to TRBJ2-2; no clear D gene. Deletions cut 2 bases from V and 3 bases from J, with 13 bases between. Germline-derived CDR1 and CDR2 are MNHNS and SASEGT. The CDR3 totals 16 residues. The CDR3 DNA reads TGTGCCAGCAGTGAACTGGCAGGCCTGTACACCGGGGAGCTGTTTTTT. It yields the protein CASSELAGLYTGELFF.

This clonotype was counted a few times. The chain joins TRBV5-8 to TRBJ1-5, with D hard to call. CDR3 length equals 15 residues. The ends were cut back, 4 bases at V and 4 bases at J, with 15 bases in the middle. The germline gives CDR1 SGHTS, CDR2 YDEGEE. This chain's CDR3 is CASSPSGSPNQPQHF. For the CDR3, the DNA is TGTGCCAGCAGCCCCTCGGGCTCCCCAAATCAGCCCCAGCATTTT.

CDR3 bases: TGTGCCAGCAGCCAAGGACAGTCAAGTGATAACCCAAGCTCCTACGAGCAGTACGTC. It encodes CASSQGQSSDNPSSYEQYV. J is TRBJ2-7 and V is TRBV3-1; D possibly corresponds to TRBD1 (5 bases). V gave up 1 base and J gave up 0 bases, with 22 bases separating them. Germline V gene data show CDR1 as LGHDT and CDR2 as YNNKEL (reference sequence). The CDR3 consists of 19 residues.

The chain uses TRBV29-1 and TRBJ1-2, with 7 bases that match TRBD1. This CDR3 has 12 residues. The germline V gene has CDR1 SQVTM and CDR2 ANQGSEA. V lost 2 bases, J lost 7 bases, and 4 bases stayed unmatched. CDR3 in DNA: TGCAGCGTTGAAAAAGGGGGCGTTGGCTACACCTTC. Its protein is CSVEKGGVGYTF.

J is TRBJ1-1 and V is TRBV6-5, with TRBD1 matching over 7 bases. V lost 2 bases to trimming and J lost 1 base; unmatched junction nucleotides: 4. CDR1 is MNHEY, CDR2 SVGAGI, per germline. The CDR3 consists of 15 residues. CDR3 protein: CASSYKGQRNTEAFF. The CDR3 region has the DNA TGTGCCAGCAGTTACAAGGGACAGAGGAACACTGAAGCTTTCTTT.

This clonotype was counted many times. The CDR3 loop is CASSASGTKDNEQFF. CDR3 DNA: TGTGCCAGCAGCGCCTCCGGGACGAAAGACAATGAGCAGTTCTTC. The V call is TRBV7-9, the J call TRBJ2-1; D might be TRBD1 or TRBD2, each matching 5 bases. The CDR3 is made up of 15 amino acids. Per the germline V gene, CDR1 is SEHNR and CDR2 is FQNEAQ (reference sequence). V was shortened by 5 bases and J by 5 bases, with 16 bases between the two germline ends.

In regard to this clonotype: An end of the junction differs from the germline gene, which may be a read error. V gene TRBV9 combines with J gene TRBJ2-4; tentative D call: TRBD2 (6 bases). The CDR3 contains 16 residues. In germline, CDR1 is SGDLS, CDR2 YYNGEE. CDR3: CASSGLVRGPKNTQYF. The CDR3 DNA reads TGTGCCAGCAGCGGACTAGTTCGGGGACCCAAAAACACTCAGTACTTC.

The V call is TRBV11-2, the J call TRBJ2-3; TRBD2 matches 7 bases. Trimming cost V 4 bases and J 0 bases; bases outside gene matches: 10. Germline CDR1 is SGHAT and CDR2 is FQNNGV. The CDR3 covers 17 residues. CDR3 sequence reads: CASSSVGLAVSTDTQYF. The DNA for the CDR3 is TGTGCCAGCAGCTCCGTCGGGCTAGCGGTTAGCACAGATACGCAGTATTTT. Together with reference TRBV11-2 and TRBJ2-3, the CDR3 gives the full variable domain: EAGVAQSPRYKIIEKRQSVAFWCNPISGHATLYWYQQILGQGPKLLIQFQNNGVVDDSQLPKDRFSAERLKGVDSTLKIQPAKLEDSAVYLCASSSVGLAVSTDTQYFGPGTRLTVL.

This clonotype was observed at least ten times. V and J are TRBV7-8 and TRBJ2-5; 16 bases align to TRBD2. The CDR3 spans 19 residues. CDR1 and CDR2 from the germline V gene are SGHVS and FQNEAQ. J gave up 0 bases and V 4 bases, and 8 bases lay outside the gene matches. CDR3 protein: CASSSPGTSGGAYQETQYF. The CDR3 region has the DNA TGTGCCAGCAGCTCACCCGGGACTAGCGGGGGGGCGTACCAAGAGACCCAGTACTTC.

The genes are TRBV7-9 and TRBJ1-1; unclear D gene. Per the germline V gene, CDR1 is SEHNR and CDR2 is FQNEAQ (reference sequence). This CDR3 has 16 amino acids. V shed 2 bases and J shed 1 base, with 14 bases lying between them. In nucleotides, the CDR3 is TGTGCCAGCAGCTTATTCGTCGGCGGAGGGAACACTGAAGCTTTCTTT. Its protein product is CASSLFVGGGNTEAFF.

This clonotype was detected a few times. The CDR3 is CASRTLGQGSTGELFF. The CDR3 nucleotides are TGTGCCAGCAGAACCCTCGGACAGGGGAGCACCGGGGAGCTGTTTTTT. This sequence joins TRBV6-5 and TRBJ2-2, with 9 bases aligning to TRBD1. The ends lost 6 bases at V and 4 bases at J; junction bases unmatched: 9. There are 16 residues in the CDR3. Germline CDR1 and CDR2: MNHEY and SVGAGI.

The chain uses TRBV5-6 and TRBJ1-4, with D possibly matching TRBD1 (5 bases). Germline CDR1 and CDR2: SGHDT and YYEEEE. The CDR3 sequence is 12 residues long. With 0 bases removed from V and 16 bases from J, the gap between germline ends came to 13 bases. This CDR3 is CASSLGGGPSFF. CDR3 DNA: TGTGCCAGCAGCTTGGGGGGCGGCCCGTCGTTTTTT.

The chain joins TRBV6-2 or TRBV6-3 to TRBJ2-1; 9 nucleotides agree with TRBD1. Germline CDR1 and CDR2: MNHEY and SVGEGT. V lost 8 bases, J lost 4 bases, and 15 bases stayed unmatched. This CDR3 has 17 amino acids. The CDR3 here is CASGLTLRDRAYNEQFF. CDR3 coding DNA: TGTGCCAGCGGACTAACTCTCCGGGACAGGGCATACAATGAGCAGTTCTTC.